Below are 10 T cell receptor beta chains sequenced from a single sample in a study of blood T cells in healthy people across ages. The second PCR ran 7 to 11 cycles with a sample-barcoded 5' primer and J-beta primers. One entry per CDR3 protein, called by TCRdb with MiXCR from the 5' RACE reads. The table lists almost 550,000 distinct CDR3 sequences, about 24% of them singletons. The same specimen was also included in a second study, on T cells of mothers and their children.

Material for sequencing was blood. The source of these receptors is a boy aged 5-17 years in good health.

This clonotype has a handful of counts. One end of the junction varies from germline; a read error may be responsible. V and J are TRBV20-1 and TRBJ1-1; D may be TRBD1 (6 bases). In germline, CDR1 is DFQATT, CDR2 SNEGSKA (reference sequence). The CDR3 contains 14 residues. CDR3 nucleotide sequence: TGCAGTGCTAGAGACCCCAGGGGCCTCCGTGAACCTTTCTTT. This sequence encodes CSARDPRGLREPFF.

The gene calls are TRBV19 and TRBJ2-1; D not certain. CDR1 is LNHDA, CDR2 SQIVND, per germline (reference sequence). Trimming removed 5 bases from V and 9 bases from J, with 17 bases in between. CDR3 length equals 14 residues. CDR3: CASSPRTRTGEQFF. CDR3 bases: TGTGCCAGTAGTCCCCGGACGAGAACGGGTGAGCAGTTCTTC. The full variable domain, in which reference TRBV19 and TRBJ2-1 provide the parts outside the CDR3, is DGGITQSPKYLFRKEGQNVTLSCEQNLNHDAMYWYRQDPGQGLRLIYYSQIVNDFQKGDIAEGYSVSREKKESFPLTVTSAQKNPTAFYLCASSPRTRTGEQFFGPGTRLTVL.

This clonotype has only a few counts. The chain carries TRBV12-3 or TRBV12-4 and TRBJ2-2, with TRBD2 matching over 8 bases. V gave up 3 bases and J gave up 5 bases; unmatched junction bases: 5. The CDR3 sequence is 15 residues long. CDR3 loop: CASSLRGVMTGELFF. The CDR3 nucleotides are TGTGCCAGCAGTTTGCGGGGGGTCATGACCGGGGAGCTGTTTTTT.

This clonotype was detected a few times. The rearrangement links TRBV20-1 to TRBJ2-1, with D maybe TRBD1 (6 bases). The J call may be faulty, since TRBJ2-7 better matches the DNA end. Looked up from germline, CDR1 is DFQATT and CDR2 is SNEGSKA (reference sequence). The CDR3 consists of 12 residues. CDR3 nucleotides: TGCAGTGCTACTCAGGGGATCTACGAGCAGTACTTC. It codes for CSATQGIYEQYF.

This rearrangement joins TRBV6-5 to TRBJ2-3; D is perhaps TRBD2 (6 bases). The ends were cut back, 0 bases at V and 3 bases at J, with 16 bases in the middle. The CDR3 covers 17 residues. Germline CDR1 reads MNHEY; CDR2 reads SVGAGI. CDR3 in amino acids: CASSYSASVRGTDTQYF. CDR3 nucleotide sequence: TGTGCCAGCAGTTACTCGGCTAGCGTAAGAGGGACAGATACGCAGTATTTT.

This clonotype was counted a few times. This sequence joins TRBV11-2 and TRBJ2-3, with TRBD2 matching over 11 bases. There are 17 residues in the CDR3. Germline trimming cut 3 bases from V and 0 bases from J; bases unmatched to any gene: 5. The germline gives CDR1 SGHAT, CDR2 FQNNGV. In nucleotides, the CDR3 is TGTGCCAGCAGCTTCAATAGCGGGGGGGCGAGCACAGATACGCAGTATTTT. As protein: CASSFNSGGASTDTQYF.

This clonotype was seen more than once but under ten times. This rearrangement joins TRBV20-1 to TRBJ2-1; D might be TRBD1 or TRBD2, each matching 5 bases. The ends were cut back, 0 bases at V and 0 bases at J, with 15 bases in the middle. Germline CDR1 reads DFQATT; CDR2 reads SNEGSKA (reference sequence). CDR3 length: 17 amino acids. CDR3 sequence (DNA): TGCAGTGCTAGAGACGGATCGGGACGAAGCTCCTACAATGAGCAGTTCTTC. Protein product: CSARDGSGRSSYNEQFF.

This clonotype has only a few counts. CDR3 residues: CASSLAGRVLQETQYF. For the CDR3, the DNA is TGTGCCAGCAGCTTGGCCGGAAGGGTTCTCCAAGAGACCCAGTACTTC. The rearrangement links TRBV5-6 to TRBJ2-5; D is ambiguous. Trimming took 0 bases from V and 1 from J, leaving 13 bases between them. The germline V gene encodes CDR1 SGHDT and CDR2 YYEEEE. The CDR3 consists of 16 residues.

The rearrangement joins TRBV6-6 to TRBJ2-7; D may correspond to TRBD1 or TRBD2 (7 bases each). CDR3 length: 16 residues. Germline lookup yields CDR1 MNHNY and CDR2 SVGAGI (reference sequence). The ends were cut back, 6 bases at V and 3 bases at J, with 21 bases in the middle. CDR3 residues: CASRGINRGGDYEQYF. CDR3 bases: TGTGCCAGCAGGGGAATTAACAGGGGAGGGGACTACGAGCAGTACTTC.

The chain links TRBV29-1 to TRBJ2-3, with 8 bases aligning to TRBD2. Germline V gene lookup returns CDR1 SQVTM and CDR2 ANQGSEA. J was trimmed by 2 bases and V by 4 bases; bases with no gene match: 5. This CDR3 spans 14 amino acids. The CDR3 sequence is CSVVGTSLTDTQYF. DNA of the CDR3: TGCAGCGTTGTTGGGACTAGTCTCACAGATACGCAGTATTTT.